The entry below describes one T cell receptor (beta chain). PCR was performed using 60 Vbeta and 13 Jbeta primers. Generated by immunoSEQ multiplex PCR, the TCRdb table keeps only in-frame clones and is missing some. The table includes under 200,000 clones, roughly 82% detected once. This record belongs to a study of cytomegalovirus exposure and HLA in healthy donors. After removal of 4 bases from V and 5 bases from J, the junction contained 7 bases not matched to a gene. Per germline, CDR1 MGHRA and CDR2 YSYEKL. CDR3 length: 15 amino acids. The chain recombines TRBV4-1 with TRBJ1-1; 10 positions match TRBD1. Sequencing was done on a sample of PBMCs. The sequence was obtained from a man aged 50 to 60 in good health and CMV-seropositive. CDR3 sequence (DNA): TGCGCCAGCAGCCTGGGACAGGGGAGTAGAACTGAAGCTTTCTTT. Encoded protein: CASSLGQGSRTEAFF.